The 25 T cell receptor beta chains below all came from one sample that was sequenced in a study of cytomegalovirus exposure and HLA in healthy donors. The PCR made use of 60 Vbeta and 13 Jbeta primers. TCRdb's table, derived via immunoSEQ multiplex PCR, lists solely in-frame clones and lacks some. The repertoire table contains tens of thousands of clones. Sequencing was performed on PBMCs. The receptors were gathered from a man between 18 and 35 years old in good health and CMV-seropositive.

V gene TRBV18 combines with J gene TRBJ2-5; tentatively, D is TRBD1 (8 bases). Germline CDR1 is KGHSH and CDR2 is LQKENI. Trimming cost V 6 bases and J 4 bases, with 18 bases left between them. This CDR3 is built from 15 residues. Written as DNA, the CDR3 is TGTGCCAGCTCGTCTCGAGCGGGGACAGGAGAGACCCAGTACTTC. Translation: CASSSRAGTGETQYF.

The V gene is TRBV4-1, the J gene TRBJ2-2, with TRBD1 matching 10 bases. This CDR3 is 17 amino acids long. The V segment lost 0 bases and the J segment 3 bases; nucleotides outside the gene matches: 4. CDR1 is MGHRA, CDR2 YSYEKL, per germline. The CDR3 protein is CASSQEGGQGYTGELFF. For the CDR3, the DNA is TGCGCCAGCAGCCAAGAAGGGGGACAGGGGTACACCGGGGAGCTGTTTTTT.

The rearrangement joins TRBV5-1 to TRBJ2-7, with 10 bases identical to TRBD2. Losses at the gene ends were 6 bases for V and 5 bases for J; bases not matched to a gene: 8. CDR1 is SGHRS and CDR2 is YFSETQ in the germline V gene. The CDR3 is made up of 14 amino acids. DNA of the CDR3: TGCGCCAGCACCCCTCTAGCGGGAGCGAACGAGCAGTACTTC. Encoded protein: CASTPLAGANEQYF.

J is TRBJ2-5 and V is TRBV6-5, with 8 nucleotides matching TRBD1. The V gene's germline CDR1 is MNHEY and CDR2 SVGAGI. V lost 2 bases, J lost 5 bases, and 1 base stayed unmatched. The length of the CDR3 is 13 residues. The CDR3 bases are TGTGCCAGCAGTTACGACAGGGGCGAGACCCAGTACTTC. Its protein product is CASSYDRGETQYF.

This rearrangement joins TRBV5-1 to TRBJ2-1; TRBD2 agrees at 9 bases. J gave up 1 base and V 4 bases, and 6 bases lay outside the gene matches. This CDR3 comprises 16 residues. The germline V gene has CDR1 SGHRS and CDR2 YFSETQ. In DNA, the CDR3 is TGCGCCAGCAGCGCGCTGACTAGCGGTTCCTACAATGAGCAGTTCTTC. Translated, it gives CASSALTSGSYNEQFF.

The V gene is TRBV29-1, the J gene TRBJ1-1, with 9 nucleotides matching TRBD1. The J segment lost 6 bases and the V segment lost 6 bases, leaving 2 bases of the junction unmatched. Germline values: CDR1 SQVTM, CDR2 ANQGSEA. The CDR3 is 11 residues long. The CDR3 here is CSVDRGAEAFF. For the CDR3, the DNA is TGCAGCGTGGACAGGGGTGCTGAAGCTTTCTTT.

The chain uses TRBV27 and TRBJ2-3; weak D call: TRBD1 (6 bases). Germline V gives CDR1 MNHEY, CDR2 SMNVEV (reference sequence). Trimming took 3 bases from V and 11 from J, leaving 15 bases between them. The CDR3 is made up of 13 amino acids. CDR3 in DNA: TGTGCCAGCAGTTTGGGACCGGCCAGGGGGCAGTATTTT. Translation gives CASSLGPARGQYF.

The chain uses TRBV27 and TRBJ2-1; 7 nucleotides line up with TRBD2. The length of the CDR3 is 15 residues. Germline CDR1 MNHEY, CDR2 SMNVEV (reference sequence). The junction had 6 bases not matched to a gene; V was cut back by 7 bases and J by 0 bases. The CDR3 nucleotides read TGTGCCAGCACGGTCGGCGGGAGCTCCTACAATGAGCAGTTCTTC. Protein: CASTVGGSSYNEQFF.

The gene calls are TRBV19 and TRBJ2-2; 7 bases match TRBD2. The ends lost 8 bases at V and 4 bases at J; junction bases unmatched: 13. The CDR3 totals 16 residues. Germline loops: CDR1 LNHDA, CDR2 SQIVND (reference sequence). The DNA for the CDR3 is TGTGCCAGTCAGGGTAATGCGGGAGTCGGCACCGGGGAGCTGTTTTTT. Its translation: CASQGNAGVGTGELFF.

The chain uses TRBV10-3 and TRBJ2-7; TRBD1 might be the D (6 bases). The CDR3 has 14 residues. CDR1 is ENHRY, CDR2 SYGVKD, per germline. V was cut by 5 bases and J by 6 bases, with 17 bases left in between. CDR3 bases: TGTGCCATCAGTTTGGGGGCAGAGAATCGCGAGCAGTACTTC. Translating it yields CAISLGAENREQYF.

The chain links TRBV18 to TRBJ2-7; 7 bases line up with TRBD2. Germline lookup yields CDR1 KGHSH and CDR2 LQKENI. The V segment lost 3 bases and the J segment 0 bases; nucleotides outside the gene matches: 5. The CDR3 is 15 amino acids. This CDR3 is CASSPGRTASYEQYF. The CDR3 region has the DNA TGTGCCAGCTCACCCGGGAGGACGGCCTCCTACGAGCAGTACTTC.

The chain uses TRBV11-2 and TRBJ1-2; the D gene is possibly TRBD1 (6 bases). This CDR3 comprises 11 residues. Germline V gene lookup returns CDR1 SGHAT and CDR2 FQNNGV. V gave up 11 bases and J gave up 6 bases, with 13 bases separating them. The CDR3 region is CAAQGGDGYTF. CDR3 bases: TGTGCCGCCCAAGGGGGAGATGGCTACACCTTC.

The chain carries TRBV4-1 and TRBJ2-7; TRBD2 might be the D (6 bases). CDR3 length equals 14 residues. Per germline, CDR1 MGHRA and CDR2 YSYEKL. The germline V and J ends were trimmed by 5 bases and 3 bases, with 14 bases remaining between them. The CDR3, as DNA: TGCGCCAGCAGCAAGGAGGGGCCAAGCTACGAGCAGTACTTC. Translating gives CASSKEGPSYEQYF.

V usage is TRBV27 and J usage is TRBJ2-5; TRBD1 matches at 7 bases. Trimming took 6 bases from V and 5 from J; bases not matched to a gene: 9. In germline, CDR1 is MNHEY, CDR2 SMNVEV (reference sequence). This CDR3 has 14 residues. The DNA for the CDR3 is TGTGCCAGCAGATTCGAGGGGGCAGGGGAGACCCAGTACTTC. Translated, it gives CASRFEGAGETQYF.

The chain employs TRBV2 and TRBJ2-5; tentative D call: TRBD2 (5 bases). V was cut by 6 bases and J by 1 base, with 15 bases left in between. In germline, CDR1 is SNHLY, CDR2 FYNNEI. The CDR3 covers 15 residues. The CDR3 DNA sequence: TGTGCCAGCAGCCTGGAGGCTGCTTCCCAAGAGACCCAGTACTTC. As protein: CASSLEAASQETQYF.

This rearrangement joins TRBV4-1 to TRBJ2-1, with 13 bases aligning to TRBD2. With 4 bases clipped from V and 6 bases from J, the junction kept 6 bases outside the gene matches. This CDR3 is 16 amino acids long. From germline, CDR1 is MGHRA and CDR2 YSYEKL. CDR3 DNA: TGCGCCAGCAGCCCGTGGACTAGCGGGAGTTTCAATGAGCAGTTCTTC. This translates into CASSPWTSGSFNEQFF.

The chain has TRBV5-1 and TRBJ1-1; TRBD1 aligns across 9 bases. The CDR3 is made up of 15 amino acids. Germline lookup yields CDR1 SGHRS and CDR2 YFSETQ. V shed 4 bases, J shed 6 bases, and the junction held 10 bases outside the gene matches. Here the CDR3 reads CASSIRQGVRSEAFF. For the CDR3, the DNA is TGCGCCAGCAGCATCAGACAGGGGGTTCGGTCTGAAGCTTTCTTT.

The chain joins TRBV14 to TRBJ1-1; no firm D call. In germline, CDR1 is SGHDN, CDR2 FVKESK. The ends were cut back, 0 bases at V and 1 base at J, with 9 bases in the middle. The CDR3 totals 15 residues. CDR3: CASSQDLRWNTEAFF. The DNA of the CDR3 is TGTGCCAGCAGCCAAGACTTGAGGTGGAACACTGAAGCTTTCTTT.

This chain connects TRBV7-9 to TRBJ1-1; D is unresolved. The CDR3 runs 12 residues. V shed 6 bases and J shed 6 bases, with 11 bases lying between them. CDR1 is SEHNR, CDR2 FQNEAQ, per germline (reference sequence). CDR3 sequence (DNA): TGTGCCAGCAGTGGTGGGCTGCCTGAAGCTTTCTTT. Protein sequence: CASSGGLPEAFF.

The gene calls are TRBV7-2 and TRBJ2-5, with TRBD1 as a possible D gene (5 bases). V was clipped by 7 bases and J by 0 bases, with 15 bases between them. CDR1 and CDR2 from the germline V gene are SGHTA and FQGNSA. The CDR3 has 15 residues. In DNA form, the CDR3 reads TGTGCCAGCACCTTCCAGGGCCGAAACCAAGAGACCCAGTACTTC. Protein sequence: CASTFQGRNQETQYF.

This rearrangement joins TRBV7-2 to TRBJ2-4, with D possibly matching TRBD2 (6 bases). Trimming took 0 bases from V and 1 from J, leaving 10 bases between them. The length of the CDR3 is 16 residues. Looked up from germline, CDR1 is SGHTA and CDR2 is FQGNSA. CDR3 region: CTSSLAGGRAKNIQYF. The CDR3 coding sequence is TGTACCAGCAGCTTAGCGGGAGGACGGGCCAAAAACATTCAGTACTTC.

CDR3 DNA sequence: TGTGCCGGAAAGGGGCCCAGGGGGCGGGCAGATACGCAGTATTTT. It encodes CAGKGPRGRADTQYF. The chain joins TRBV6-1 to TRBJ2-3; the match to TRBD1 covers 8 bases. The germline gives CDR1 MNHNS, CDR2 SASEGT. The CDR3 is 15 residues long. The V segment lost 11 bases and the J segment 4 bases; nucleotides outside the gene matches: 14.

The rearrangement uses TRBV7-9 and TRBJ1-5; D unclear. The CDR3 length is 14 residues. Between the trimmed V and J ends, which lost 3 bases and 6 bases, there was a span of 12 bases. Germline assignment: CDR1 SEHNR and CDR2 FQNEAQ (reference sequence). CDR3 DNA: TGTGCCAGCAGCTTGGCAGGCGGAGGTCAGCCCCAGCATTTT. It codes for CASSLAGGGQPQHF.

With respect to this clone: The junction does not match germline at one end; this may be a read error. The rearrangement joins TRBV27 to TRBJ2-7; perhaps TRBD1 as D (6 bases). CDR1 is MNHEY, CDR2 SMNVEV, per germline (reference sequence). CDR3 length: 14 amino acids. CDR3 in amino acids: CAGSFRDTRLQQYF. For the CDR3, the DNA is TGTGCCGGCAGTTTCCGGGACACCAGACTCCAGCAGTACTTC.

The CDR3 spells CASSPLGRGGETQYF. DNA of the CDR3: TGTGCCAGCAGCCCCCTGGGGAGGGGTGGGGAGACCCAGTACTTC. The chain has TRBV13 and TRBJ2-5; 7 bases map to TRBD2. The CDR3 totals 15 residues. From germline, CDR1 is PRHDT and CDR2 FYEKMQ (reference sequence). Trimming at V came to 5 bases and at J to 5 bases, leaving 11 bases not matched to a gene.